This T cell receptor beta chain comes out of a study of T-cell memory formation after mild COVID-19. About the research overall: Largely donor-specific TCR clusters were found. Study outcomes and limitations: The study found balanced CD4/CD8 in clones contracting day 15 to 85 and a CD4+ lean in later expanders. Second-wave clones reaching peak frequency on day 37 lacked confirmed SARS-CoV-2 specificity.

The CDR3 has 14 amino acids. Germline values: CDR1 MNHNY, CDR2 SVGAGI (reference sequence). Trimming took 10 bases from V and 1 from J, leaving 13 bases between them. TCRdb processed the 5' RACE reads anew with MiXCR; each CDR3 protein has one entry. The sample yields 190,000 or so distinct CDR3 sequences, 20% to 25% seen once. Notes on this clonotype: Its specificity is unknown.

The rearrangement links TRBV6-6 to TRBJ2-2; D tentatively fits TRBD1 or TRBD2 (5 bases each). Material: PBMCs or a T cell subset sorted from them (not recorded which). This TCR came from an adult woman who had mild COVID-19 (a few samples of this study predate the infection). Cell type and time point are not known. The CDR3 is CATLRGENTGELFF. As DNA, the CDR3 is TGTGCCACTTTAAGGGGAGAGAACACCGGGGAGCTGTTTTTT.